These 13 T cell receptor beta chains were all obtained from the same sample, sequenced in a study of cytotoxic CD8 clonotypes in ibrutinib-treated CLL. The method was immunoSEQ multiplex PCR; TCRdb's version includes in-frame clones alone and lacks a portion of them. Of 130,000 or so clones in the sample, 79% were seen once. Here the sequenced sample was PBMCs, taken after 12 months of ibrutinib treatment. These receptors were obtained from a human donor with chronic lymphocytic leukemia.

The rearrangement links TRBV27 to TRBJ2-1, with a weak D call TRBD1 (5 bases). Germline-derived CDR1 and CDR2 are MNHEY and SMNVEV (reference sequence). This CDR3 contains 13 residues. The V end was cut by 3 bases, the J end by 3 bases, with 6 bases between. The CDR3 spells CASSLDNYNEQFF. The CDR3 bases are TGTGCCAGCAGTTTGGACAACTACAATGAGCAGTTCTTC.

The rearrangement joins TRBV5-1 to TRBJ2-5, with D unclear. V lost 0 bases, J lost 1 base, and 13 bases lay in between. Germline V gene lookup returns CDR1 SGHRS and CDR2 YFSETQ. The CDR3 totals 16 residues. CDR3 sequence (DNA): TGCGCCAGCAGCTTGGAAGTTTACACCTCCCAAGAGACCCAGTACTTC. This gives the protein CASSLEVYTSQETQYF.

The J gene is TRBJ2-3, the V gene TRBV6-6; no definite D call. This CDR3 comprises 14 residues. V was pared by 0 bases and J by 4 bases, with 8 bases between. Germline V CDR1 and CDR2: MNHNY, SVGAGI (reference sequence). The CDR3 nucleotides read TGTGCCAGCAGTTACTCCCATCTTGCAGATACGCAGTATTTT. It codes for CASSYSHLADTQYF.

About this clone itself: The junction does not match germline at one end; this may be a read error. V and J are TRBV7-2 and TRBJ1-1; the match to TRBD1 covers 7 bases. The CDR3 totals 11 residues. Germline assignment: CDR1 SGHTA and CDR2 FQGNSA. The CDR3 loop is CASSLGQGIVF. The CDR3 DNA is TGTGCCAGCAGCTTAGGACAGGGAATCGTCTTT.

This clone was seen just once. The V gene is TRBV2, the J gene TRBJ2-7; D is tentatively TRBD1 or TRBD2 (5 bases each). This CDR3 is built from 15 residues. From germline, CDR1 is SNHLY and CDR2 FYNNEI. V lost 7 bases and J lost 6, with 22 bases in between. CDR3 nucleotide sequence: TGTGCCAGCAAAGAGGGGACGTCGCGGATTTTCGAGCAGTACTTC. Translated: CASKEGTSRIFEQYF.

Only one count was recorded for this clone. This chain's CDR3 is CASSRTSGEQFF. CDR3 bases: TGTGCCAGCAGCCGGACTAGCGGTGAGCAGTTCTTC. J is TRBJ2-1 and V is TRBV5-6; 10 bases are a match to TRBD2. Looked up from germline, CDR1 is SGHDT and CDR2 is YYEEEE. V lost 4 bases to trimming and J lost 9 bases; unmatched junction nucleotides: 1. This CDR3 has 12 amino acids.

The V gene is TRBV9, the J gene TRBJ2-1; the D call may be TRBD1 or TRBD2 (5 bases each). The length of the CDR3 is 14 residues. Deletions cut 3 bases from V and 4 bases from J, with 11 bases between. CDR1 SGDLS and CDR2 YYNGEE come from the germline V gene. The CDR3 coding sequence is TGTGCCAGCAGCGCGTGGGGGATTTACAATGAGCAGTTCTTC. It specifies CASSAWGIYNEQFF. Full variable domain (outside the CDR3, taken from reference TRBV9 and TRBJ2-1): DSGVTQTPKHLITATGQRVTLRCSPRSGDLSVYWYQQSLDQGLQFLIQYYNGEERAKGNILERFSAQQFPDLHSELNLSSLELGDSALYFCASSAWGIYNEQFFGPGTRLTVL.

This clone was counted between two and nine times. The V gene is TRBV28, the J gene TRBJ2-5; TRBD1 matches 7 bases. The ends lost 5 bases at V and 7 bases at J; junction bases unmatched: 13. Germline V gene sequence: CDR1 MDHEN, CDR2 SYDVKM. The CDR3 runs 15 residues. The CDR3 nucleotides are TGTGCCAGCAGTATCGGGACAGTCCCCCGGGGGACCCAGTACTTC. Translation gives CASSIGTVPRGTQYF.

The V gene is TRBV11-2, the J gene TRBJ2-2, with a weak D call TRBD2 (7 bases). Trimming took off 1 base at V and 5 bases at J, with 14 bases between the two ends. Germline V lookup: CDR1 SGHAT, CDR2 FQNNGV. This CDR3 spans 16 amino acids. In DNA, the CDR3 is TGTGCCAGCAGCTTAGGTTCGGGGGGACAAACCGGGGAGCTGTTTTTT. Translation gives CASSLGSGGQTGELFF.

V usage is TRBV30 and J usage is TRBJ1-2; 9 bases fit TRBD1. CDR3 size: 14 residues. The V and J ends lost 1 base and 2 bases, in that order; junction bases with no gene match: 2. Germline CDR1 reads GTSNPN; CDR2 reads SVGIG (reference sequence). The CDR3 loop reads CAWSGDRGNYGYTF. CDR3 bases: TGTGCCTGGAGTGGAGACAGGGGGAACTATGGCTACACCTTC.

The rearrangement uses TRBV11-1 and TRBJ1-1; no firm D call. V lost 0 bases to trimming and J lost 1 base, with 12 bases between them. Germline CDR1 reads SGHAT; CDR2 reads FQDESV (reference sequence). The CDR3 loop spans 16 amino acids. The CDR3 nucleotides read TGTGCCAGCAGCTTAGCTTATGGGCCCAGGAACACTGAAGCTTTCTTT. As protein: CASSLAYGPRNTEAFF.

This sequence joins TRBV9 and TRBJ1-5; 9 bases align to TRBD1. This CDR3 comprises 17 residues. CDR1 and CDR2 (germline): SGDLS, YYNGEE. The trim removed 5 bases at V and 0 bases at J, leaving 9 bases unmatched. The CDR3 spells CASRWDRVIYSNQPQHF. CDR3 DNA sequence: TGTGCCAGCAGGTGGGACAGGGTAATATATAGCAATCAGCCCCAGCATTTT.

This clone has a handful of counts. V is TRBV6-5 and J is TRBJ1-5, with 7 bases aligning to TRBD1. The CDR3 length is 13 residues. Germline lookup yields CDR1 MNHEY and CDR2 SVGAGI. With V trimmed by 6 bases and J by 5 bases, 4 bases remained unmatched. CDR3 protein: CASRGGTHQPQHF. The DNA for the CDR3 is TGTGCCAGCAGAGGGGGCACCCATCAGCCCCAGCATTTT.